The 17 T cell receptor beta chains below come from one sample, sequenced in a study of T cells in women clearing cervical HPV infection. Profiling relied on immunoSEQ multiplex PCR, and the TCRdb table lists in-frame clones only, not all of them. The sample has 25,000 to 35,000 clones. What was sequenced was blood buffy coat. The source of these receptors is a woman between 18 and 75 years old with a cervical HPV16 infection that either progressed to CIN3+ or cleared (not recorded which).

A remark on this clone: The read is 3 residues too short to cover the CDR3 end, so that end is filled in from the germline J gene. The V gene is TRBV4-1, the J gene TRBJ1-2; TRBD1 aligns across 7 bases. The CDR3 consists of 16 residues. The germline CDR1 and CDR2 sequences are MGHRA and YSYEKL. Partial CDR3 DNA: TGCGCCAGCAGCCAAGATCCGGGGCAGGGGGGCTACGAC. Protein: CASSQDPGQGGYD. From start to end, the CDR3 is CASSQDPGQGGYDYTF.

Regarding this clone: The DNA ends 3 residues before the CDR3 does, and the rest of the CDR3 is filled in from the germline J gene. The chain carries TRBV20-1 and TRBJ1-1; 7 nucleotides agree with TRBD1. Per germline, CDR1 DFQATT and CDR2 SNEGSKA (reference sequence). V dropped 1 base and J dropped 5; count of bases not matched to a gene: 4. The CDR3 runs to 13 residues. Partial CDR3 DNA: TGCAGTGCTAGAGGAGGGGGCGTGACTGAA. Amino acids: CSARGGGVTE. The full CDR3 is CSARGGGVTEAFF.

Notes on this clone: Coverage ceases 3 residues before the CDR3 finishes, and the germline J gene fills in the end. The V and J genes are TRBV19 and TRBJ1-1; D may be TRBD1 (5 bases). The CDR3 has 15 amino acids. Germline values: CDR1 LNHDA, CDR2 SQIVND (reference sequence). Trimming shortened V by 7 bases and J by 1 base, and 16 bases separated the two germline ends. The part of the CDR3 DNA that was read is TGTGCCAGTACGACAGCTATGGCTGAGAACACTGAA. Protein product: CASTTAMAENTE. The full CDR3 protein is CASTTAMAENTEAFF.

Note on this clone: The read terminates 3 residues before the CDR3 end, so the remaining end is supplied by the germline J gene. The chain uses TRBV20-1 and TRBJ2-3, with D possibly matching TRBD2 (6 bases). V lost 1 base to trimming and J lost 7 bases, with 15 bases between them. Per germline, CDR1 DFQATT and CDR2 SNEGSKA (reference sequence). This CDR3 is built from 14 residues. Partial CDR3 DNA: TGCAGTGCTAGAGCACGGGCTAGCGCATATACG. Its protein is CSARARASAYT. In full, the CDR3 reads CSARARASAYTQYF.

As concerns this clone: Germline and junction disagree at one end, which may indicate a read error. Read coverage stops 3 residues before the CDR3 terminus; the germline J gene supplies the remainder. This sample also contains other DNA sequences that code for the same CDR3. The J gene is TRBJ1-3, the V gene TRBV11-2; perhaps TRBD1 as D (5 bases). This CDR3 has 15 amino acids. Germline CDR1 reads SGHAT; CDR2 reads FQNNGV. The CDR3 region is CASSLEQGTGNTIYF. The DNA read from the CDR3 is TGTGCCAGCAGCTTAGAGCAGGGAACAGGAAACACT.

The sequenced part of the CDR3 DNA is TGTGCCAGCAGCTTAGGGCAGGCGAACACCGGGGAG. This sequence encodes CASSLGQANTGE. In full, the CDR3 is CASSLGQANTGELFF. The V gene is TRBV7-2, the J gene TRBJ2-2, with D hard to call. With the read ending 3 residues before the CDR3 end, the germline J gene is used to fill in that end. V was clipped by 1 base and J by 0 bases, with 6 bases between them. This CDR3 comprises 15 residues. The V gene's germline CDR1 is SGHTA and CDR2 FQGNSA.

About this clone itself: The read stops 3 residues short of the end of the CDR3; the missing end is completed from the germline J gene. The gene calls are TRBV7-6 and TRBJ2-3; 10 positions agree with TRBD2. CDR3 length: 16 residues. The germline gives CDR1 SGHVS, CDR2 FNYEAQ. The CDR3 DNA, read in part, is TGTGCCAGCAGCTTAGTAGCGGGGGGCGGGCAAGAGACG. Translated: CASSLVAGGGQET. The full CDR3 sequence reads CASSLVAGGGQETQYF.

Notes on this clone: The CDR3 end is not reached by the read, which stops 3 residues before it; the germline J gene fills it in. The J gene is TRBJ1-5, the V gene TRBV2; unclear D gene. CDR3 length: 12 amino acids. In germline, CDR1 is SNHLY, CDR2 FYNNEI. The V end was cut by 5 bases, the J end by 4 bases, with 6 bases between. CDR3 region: CASSPQNQPQHF. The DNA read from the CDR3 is TGTGCCAGCAGTCCCCAAAATCAGCCC.

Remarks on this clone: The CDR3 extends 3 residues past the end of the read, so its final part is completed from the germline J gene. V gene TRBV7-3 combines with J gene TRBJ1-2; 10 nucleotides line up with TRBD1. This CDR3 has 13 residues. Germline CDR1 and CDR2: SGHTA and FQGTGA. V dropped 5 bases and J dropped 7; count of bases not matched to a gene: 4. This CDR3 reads CASSQGTGAGYTF. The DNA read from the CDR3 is TGTGCCAGCAGCCAAGGGACAGGGGCTGGC.

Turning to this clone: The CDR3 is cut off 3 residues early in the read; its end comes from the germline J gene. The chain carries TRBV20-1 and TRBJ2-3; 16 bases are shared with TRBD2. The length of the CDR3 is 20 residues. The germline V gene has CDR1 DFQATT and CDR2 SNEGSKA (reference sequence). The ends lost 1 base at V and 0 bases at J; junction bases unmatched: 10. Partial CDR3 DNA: TGCAGTGCTAGAGCCGCCGGGACTAGCGGGGGGGCCCCAAGCACAGATACG. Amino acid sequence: CSARAAGTSGGAPSTDT. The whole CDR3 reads CSARAAGTSGGAPSTDTQYF.

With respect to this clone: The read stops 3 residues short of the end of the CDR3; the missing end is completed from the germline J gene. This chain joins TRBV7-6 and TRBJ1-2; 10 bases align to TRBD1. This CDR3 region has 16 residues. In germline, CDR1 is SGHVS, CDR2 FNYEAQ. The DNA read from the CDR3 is TGTGCCAGCAGCCCCCGGAGGACAGGGGGATCCTACGAC. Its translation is CASSPRRTGGSYD. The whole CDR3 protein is CASSPRRTGGSYDYTF.

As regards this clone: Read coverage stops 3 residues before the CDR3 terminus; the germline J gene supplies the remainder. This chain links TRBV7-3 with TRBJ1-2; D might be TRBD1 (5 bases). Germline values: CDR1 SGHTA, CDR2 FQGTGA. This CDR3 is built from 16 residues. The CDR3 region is CASSPVAGGVGNDYTF. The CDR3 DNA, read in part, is TGTGCCAGCAGCCCGGTAGCGGGAGGGGTTGGGAATGAC.

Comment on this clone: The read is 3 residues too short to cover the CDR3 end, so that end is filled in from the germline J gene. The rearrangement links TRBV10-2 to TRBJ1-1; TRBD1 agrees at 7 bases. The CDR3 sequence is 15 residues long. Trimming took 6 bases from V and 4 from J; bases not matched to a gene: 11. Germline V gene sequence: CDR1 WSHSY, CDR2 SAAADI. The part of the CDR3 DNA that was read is TGCGCCAGCAGGAAAAAACAGGGGTCGGCCACTGAA. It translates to CASRKKQGSATE. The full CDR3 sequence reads CASRKKQGSATEAFF.

CDR3 bases read: TGTGCCAGCAGCTTAAGACTAGCGGGAGCCTACAATGAG. This codes for CASSLRLAGAYNE. The whole CDR3 protein is CASSLRLAGAYNEQFF. This rearrangement joins TRBV7-6 to TRBJ2-1; 12 positions agree with TRBD2. From the germline J gene comes the end of the CDR3, since the read stops 3 residues before it. CDR3 length: 16 residues. Per the germline V gene, CDR1 is SGHVS and CDR2 is FNYEAQ. V was pared by 2 bases and J by 2 bases, with 1 base of the junction left unmatched.

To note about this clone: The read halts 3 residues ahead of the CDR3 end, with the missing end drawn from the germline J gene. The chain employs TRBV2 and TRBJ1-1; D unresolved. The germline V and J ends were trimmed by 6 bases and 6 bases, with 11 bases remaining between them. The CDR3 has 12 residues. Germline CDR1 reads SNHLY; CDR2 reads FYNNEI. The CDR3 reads CASSVGTAEAFF. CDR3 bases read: TGTGCCAGCAGCGTTGGTACGGCTGAA.

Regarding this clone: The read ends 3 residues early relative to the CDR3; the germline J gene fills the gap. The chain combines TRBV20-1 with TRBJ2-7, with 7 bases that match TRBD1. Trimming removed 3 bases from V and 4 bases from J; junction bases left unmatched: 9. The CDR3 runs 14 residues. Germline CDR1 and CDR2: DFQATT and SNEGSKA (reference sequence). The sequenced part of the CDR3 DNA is TGCAGTGCTAGCAAACAGGGGACCCCATACGAG. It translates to CSASKQGTPYE. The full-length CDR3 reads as CSASKQGTPYEQYF.

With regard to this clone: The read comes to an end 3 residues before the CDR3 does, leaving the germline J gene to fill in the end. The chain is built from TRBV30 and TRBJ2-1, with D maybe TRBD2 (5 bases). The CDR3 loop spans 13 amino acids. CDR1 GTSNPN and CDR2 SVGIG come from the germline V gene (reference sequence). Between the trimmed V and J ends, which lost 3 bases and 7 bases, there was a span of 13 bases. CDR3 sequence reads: CAWRPTLENEQFF. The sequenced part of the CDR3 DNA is TGTGCCTGGAGACCCACACTAGAGAATGAG.